This TCR beta chain was documented in a study of T cell clones after liver transplantation. Turning to the study itself: HCV positivity affected three of eight recipients; the rest lacked autoimmune or viral indications. Broader study findings: Graft donor-reactive T cells may have migrated into the graft rather than being deleted. Circulating graft-donor-reactive CD4 TCRbeta sequences fell significantly post-transplant in 5 of 8 subjects.

About this clone itself: What it recognizes is unknown.

TCRdb's table, derived via immunoSEQ multiplex PCR, lists solely in-frame clones and lacks some. The sample includes roughly 100,000 clones, about 81% of them seen just once. The CDR3 loop spans 16 amino acids. Germline CDR1 SGHTA, CDR2 FQGNSA. Trimming cost V 5 bases and J 7 bases; bases outside gene matches: 12. The rearrangement links TRBV7-2 to TRBJ2-2; 8 bases are shared with TRBD2. The material was CD4+ T cells from blood, obtained before liver transplant. The sequence came from a human donor who received a liver transplant. The CDR3 DNA follows: TGTGCCAGCAGCACCAGCGGGGGCGCCCTTTTCGGGGAGCTGTTTTTT. It is translated as CASSTSGGALFGELFF.